This T cell receptor (beta chain) stems from a study of blood T cell repertoires in COVID-19. For the study at large: Researchers got acute and convalescent COVID-19 samples from the United States, Italy and Spain. Nucleic acid was either cDNA or gDNA, and it came from T cells, B-cell-depleted T cells, or PBMCs.

Original handling: Estimation of nucleated cell counts relied on the amplification of reference gene primers. The assay was immunoSEQ multiplex PCR, and TCRdb's table has in-frame clones only and misses some. V, J and clone size reflect that table, while D and trimming were determined from the DNA. The repertoire consists of roughly 240,000 clones, with approximately 84% occurring once and the leading ten covering just over 3%. CDR3 length: 13 residues. In germline, CDR1 is SGHAT, CDR2 FQNNGV. With 5 bases clipped from V and 5 bases from J, the junction kept 4 bases outside the gene matches. The TCR sequence derives from a woman in her twenties or thirties who had recovered from COVID-19. The specimen sequenced was peripheral blood. The chain uses TRBV11-2 and TRBJ1-2, with TRBD1 identical over 8 bases. CDR3 residues: CASSMTGEYGYTF. The DNA of the CDR3 is TGTGCCAGCAGCATGACAGGGGAATATGGCTACACCTTC.